Following are 12 T cell receptor beta chains from one sample sequenced in a study of T-cell reconstitution after alpha-beta-depleted transplantation in children. Unique molecular identifiers were incorporated when the TCRbeta library was constructed. MiXCR, run by TCRdb on the PCR reads, gives a single entry per CDR3 protein. The sample lists 580,000 or so distinct CDR3 sequences, roughly 23% occurring once. Sequencing was performed on PBMCs, mostly from graft donor cells, taken 360 days after TCRalphabeta/CD19-depleted stem cell transplant. These receptors were taken from a boy less than two years old who had a stem cell transplant for acute myeloid leukemia, so the T cells may come from the graft donor.

This clonotype was found a few times. V and J are TRBV20-1 and TRBJ2-3, with a weak D call TRBD1 (6 bases). The length of the CDR3 is 12 residues. The V gene lost 5 bases and the J gene lost 2 bases, with 8 bases spanning the gap. Germline V lookup: CDR1 DFQATT, CDR2 SNEGSKA (reference sequence). CDR3: CSAYRATDTQYF. The CDR3 bases are TGCAGTGCTTACAGGGCCACAGATACGCAGTATTTT.

The chain is built from TRBV7-9 and TRBJ2-1; D gene uncertain. Germline V gives CDR1 SEHNR, CDR2 FQNEAQ (reference sequence). There are 13 residues in the CDR3. V was clipped by 2 bases and J by 8 bases, with 10 bases between them. The CDR3 nucleotides are TGTGCCAGCAGCTTATATTCTTGGGATGAGCAGTTCTTC. Its translation is CASSLYSWDEQFF.

The rearrangement links TRBV5-6 to TRBJ1-5; the D gene is possibly TRBD1 (5 bases). Trimming removed 4 bases at V and 5 bases at J, with 10 bases between. Germline V gives CDR1 SGHDT, CDR2 YYEEEE. The CDR3 is made up of 13 amino acids. The CDR3 DNA follows: TGTGCCAGCAGCCCGTGGGGGGATCAGCCCCAGCATTTT. It yields the protein CASSPWGDQPQHF.

V and J are TRBV6-5 and TRBJ2-7; D might be TRBD1 (5 bases). Between the trimmed V and J ends, which lost 3 bases and 4 bases, there was a span of 13 bases. CDR3 length: 14 residues. Germline loops: CDR1 MNHEY, CDR2 SVGAGI. This CDR3 reads CASSYTTAFYEQYF. CDR3 sequence (DNA): TGTGCCAGCAGTTATACGACAGCATTTTACGAGCAGTACTTC.

This clonotype was picked up many times. The genes are TRBV4-3 and TRBJ2-7, with a weak D call TRBD1 (6 bases). Trimming took 1 base from V and 2 from J, leaving 12 bases between them. The germline V gene has CDR1 LGHNA and CDR2 YSLEER. The CDR3 totals 15 residues. CDR3 protein: CASSQGPGAPYEQYF. In DNA form, the CDR3 reads TGCGCCAGCAGCCAAGGTCCAGGGGCCCCCTACGAGCAGTACTTC.

This chain links TRBV3-1 with TRBJ2-5; 8 nucleotides align to TRBD2. V was clipped by 3 bases and J by 2 bases; unmatched bases: 5. Germline assignment: CDR1 LGHDT and CDR2 YNNKEL (reference sequence). The CDR3 spans 15 residues. CDR3: CASSQVAGNQETQYF. The CDR3 DNA follows: TGTGCCAGCAGCCAGGTAGCGGGGAATCAAGAGACCCAGTACTTC.

V gene TRBV10-3 combines with J gene TRBJ2-2; a possible D gene is TRBD1 (5 bases). The CDR3 is 16 residues long. The V gene lost 6 bases and the J gene lost 4 bases, with 18 bases spanning the gap. Germline lookup yields CDR1 ENHRY and CDR2 SYGVKD. The CDR3 DNA is TGTGCCATCAGGCCAACTACCTTAGGGGTCACCGGGGAGCTGTTTTTT. Its translation: CAIRPTTLGVTGELFF.

This chain connects TRBV18 to TRBJ2-3, with D hard to call. Trimming removed 1 base at V and 5 bases at J, with 7 bases between. This CDR3 is 13 amino acids long. Germline-derived CDR1 and CDR2 are KGHSH and LQKENI. The CDR3 reads CASSPRVLDTQYF. CDR3 bases: TGTGCCAGCTCACCACGGGTGTTAGATACGCAGTATTTT.

This clonotype was counted ten times or more. V usage is TRBV20-1 and J usage is TRBJ2-2; the D gene is possibly TRBD1 (6 bases). Germline CDR1 reads DFQATT; CDR2 reads SNEGSKA (reference sequence). V lost 3 bases, J lost 6 bases, and 8 bases lay in between. The CDR3 sequence is 12 residues long. The CDR3 is CSASGQPGELFF. As DNA, the CDR3 is TGCAGTGCTAGCGGACAGCCCGGGGAGCTGTTTTTT.

This sequence joins TRBV4-3 and TRBJ2-5; 7 positions match TRBD1. The germline V gene encodes CDR1 LGHNA and CDR2 YSLEER. The length of the CDR3 is 15 residues. The junction had 7 bases not matched to a gene; V was cut back by 4 bases and J by 2 bases. The CDR3, as DNA: TGCGCCAGCAGCCCTGACAGGGAATGGCAAGAGACCCAGTACTTC. Its translation is CASSPDREWQETQYF.

This clonotype has at least ten counts. The CDR3 loop is CASSLRVSSYNEQFF. CDR3 nucleotide sequence: TGTGCCAGCAGTTTGAGGGTGAGCTCCTACAATGAGCAGTTCTTC. This chain connects TRBV28 to TRBJ2-1, with TRBD2 as a possible D gene (5 bases). The CDR3 totals 15 residues. The V end was cut by 3 bases, the J end by 0 bases, with 9 bases between. Germline V lookup: CDR1 MDHEN, CDR2 SYDVKM.

The chain employs TRBV6-5 and TRBJ2-7; a weak D match, TRBD1 (6 bases). The CDR3 has 14 residues. The V end lost 0 bases, the J end lost 3 bases, and 9 bases lay between the germline ends. Germline CDR1 and CDR2: MNHEY and SVGAGI. The CDR3 sequence: CASSYSGALYEQYV. CDR3 in DNA: TGTGCCAGCAGTTACTCGGGGGCCCTCTACGAGCAGTACGTC.